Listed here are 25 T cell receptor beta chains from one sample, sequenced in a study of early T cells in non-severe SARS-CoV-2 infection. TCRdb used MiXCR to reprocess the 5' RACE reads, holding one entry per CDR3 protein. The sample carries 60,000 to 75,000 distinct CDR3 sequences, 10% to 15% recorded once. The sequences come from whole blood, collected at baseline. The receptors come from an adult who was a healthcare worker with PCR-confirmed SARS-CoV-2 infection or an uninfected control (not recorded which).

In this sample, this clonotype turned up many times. This chain's CDR3 is CASSSGNEQFF. The CDR3 DNA reads as TGTGCCAGCAGTTCAGGAAATGAGCAGTTCTTC. V usage is TRBV6-6 and J usage is TRBJ2-1; D is unresolved. The CDR3 extends over 11 amino acids. Trimming removed 4 bases from V and 7 bases from J, with 5 bases in between. CDR1 MNHNY and CDR2 SVGAGI come from the germline V gene (reference sequence).

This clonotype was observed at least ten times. CDR3 protein: CSAWTSKDYGYTF. The CDR3 nucleotides are TGCAGCGCCTGGACTTCTAAAGACTATGGCTACACCTTC. This chain links TRBV29-1 with TRBJ1-2; D is ambiguous. The CDR3 is made up of 13 amino acids. Trimming stripped 7 bases from V and 3 bases from J, with 15 bases between. Germline lookup yields CDR1 SQVTM and CDR2 ANQGSEA.

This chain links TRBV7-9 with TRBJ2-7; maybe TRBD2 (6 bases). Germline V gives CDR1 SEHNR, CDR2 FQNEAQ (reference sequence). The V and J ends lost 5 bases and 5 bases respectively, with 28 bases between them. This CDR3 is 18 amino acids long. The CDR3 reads CASSDSPPAGGVPNEQYF. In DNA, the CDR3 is TGTGCCAGCAGCGATAGCCCCCCAGCGGGCGGCGTTCCTAACGAGCAGTACTTC.

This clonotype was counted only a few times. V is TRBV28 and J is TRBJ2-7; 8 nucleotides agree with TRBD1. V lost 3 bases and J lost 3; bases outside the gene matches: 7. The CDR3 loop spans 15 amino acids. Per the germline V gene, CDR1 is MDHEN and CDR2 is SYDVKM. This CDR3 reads CASSFPRTGNYEQYF. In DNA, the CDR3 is TGTGCCAGCAGTTTCCCAAGGACAGGGAACTACGAGCAGTACTTC.

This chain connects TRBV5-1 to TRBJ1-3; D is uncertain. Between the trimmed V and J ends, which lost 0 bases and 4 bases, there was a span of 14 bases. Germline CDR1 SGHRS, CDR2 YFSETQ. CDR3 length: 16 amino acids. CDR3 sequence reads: CASSLDSIGRGNTIYF. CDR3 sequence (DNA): TGCGCCAGCAGCTTGGACAGCATCGGCAGAGGAAACACCATATATTTT.

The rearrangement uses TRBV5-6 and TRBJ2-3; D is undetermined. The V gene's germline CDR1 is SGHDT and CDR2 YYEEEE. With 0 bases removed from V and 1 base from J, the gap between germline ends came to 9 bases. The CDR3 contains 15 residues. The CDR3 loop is CASSLGVLGTDTQYF. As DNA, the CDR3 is TGTGCCAGCAGCTTGGGGGTCCTGGGCACAGATACGCAGTATTTT.

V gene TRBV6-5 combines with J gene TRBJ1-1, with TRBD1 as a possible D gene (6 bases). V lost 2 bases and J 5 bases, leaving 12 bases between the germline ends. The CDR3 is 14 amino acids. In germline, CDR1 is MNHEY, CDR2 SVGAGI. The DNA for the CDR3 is TGTGCCAGCAGTTACCCAGGGGTCGTAACTGAAGCTTTCTTT. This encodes CASSYPGVVTEAFF.

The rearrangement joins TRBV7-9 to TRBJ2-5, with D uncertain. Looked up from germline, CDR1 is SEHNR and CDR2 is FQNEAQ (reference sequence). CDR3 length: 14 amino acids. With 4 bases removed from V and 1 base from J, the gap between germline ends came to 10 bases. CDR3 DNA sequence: TGTGCCAGCAGCTCTGGACGAAGCCAAGAGACCCAGTACTTC. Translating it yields CASSSGRSQETQYF.

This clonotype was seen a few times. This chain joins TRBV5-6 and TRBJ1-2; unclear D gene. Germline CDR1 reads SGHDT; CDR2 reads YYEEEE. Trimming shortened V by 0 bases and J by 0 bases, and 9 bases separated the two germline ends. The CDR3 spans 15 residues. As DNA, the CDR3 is TGTGCCAGCAGCTTGGTGTCGGCCACTAACTATGGCTACACCTTC. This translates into CASSLVSATNYGYTF. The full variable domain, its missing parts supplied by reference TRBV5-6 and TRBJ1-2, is DAGVTQSPTHLIKTRGQQVTLRCSPKSGHDTVSWYQQALGQGPQFIFQYYEEEERQRGNFPDRFSGHQFPNYSSELNVNALLLGDSALYLCASSLVSATNYGYTFGSGTRLTVV.

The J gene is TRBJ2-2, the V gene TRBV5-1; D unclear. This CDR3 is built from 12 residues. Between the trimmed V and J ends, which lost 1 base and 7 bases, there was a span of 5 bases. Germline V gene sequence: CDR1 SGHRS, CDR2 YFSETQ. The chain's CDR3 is CASSLRSGELFF. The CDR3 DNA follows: TGCGCCAGCAGCTTGCGGAGCGGGGAGCTGTTTTTT.

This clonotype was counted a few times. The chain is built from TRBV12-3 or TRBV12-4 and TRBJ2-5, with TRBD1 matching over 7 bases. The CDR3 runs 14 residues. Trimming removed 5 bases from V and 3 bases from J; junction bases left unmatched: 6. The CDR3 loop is CASSVLQGEETQYF. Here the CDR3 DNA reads TGTGCCAGCAGTGTCCTTCAGGGGGAAGAGACCCAGTACTTC.

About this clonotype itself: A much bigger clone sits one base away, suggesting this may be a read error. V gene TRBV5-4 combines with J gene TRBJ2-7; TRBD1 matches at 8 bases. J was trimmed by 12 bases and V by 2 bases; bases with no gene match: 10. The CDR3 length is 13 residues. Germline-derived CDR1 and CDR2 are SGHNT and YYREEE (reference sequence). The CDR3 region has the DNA TGTGCCAGCAGCTTCGAACAGGGGGAACTTACGTACTTC. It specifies CASSFEQGELTYF.

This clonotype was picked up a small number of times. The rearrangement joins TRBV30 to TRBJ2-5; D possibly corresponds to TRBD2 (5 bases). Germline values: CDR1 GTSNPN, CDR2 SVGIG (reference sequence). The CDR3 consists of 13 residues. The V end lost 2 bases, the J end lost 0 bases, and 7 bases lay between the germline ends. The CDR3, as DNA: TGTGCCTGGAGTCCCGGGAACCAAGAGACCCAGTACTTC. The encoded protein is CAWSPGNQETQYF.

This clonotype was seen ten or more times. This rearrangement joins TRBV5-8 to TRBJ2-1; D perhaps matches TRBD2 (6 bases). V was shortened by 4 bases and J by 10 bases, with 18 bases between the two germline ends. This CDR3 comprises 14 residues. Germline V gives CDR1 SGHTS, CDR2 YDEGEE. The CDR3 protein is CASSQNIAGREQFF. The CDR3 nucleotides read TGTGCCAGCAGCCAGAATATCGCGGGACGCGAGCAGTTCTTC.

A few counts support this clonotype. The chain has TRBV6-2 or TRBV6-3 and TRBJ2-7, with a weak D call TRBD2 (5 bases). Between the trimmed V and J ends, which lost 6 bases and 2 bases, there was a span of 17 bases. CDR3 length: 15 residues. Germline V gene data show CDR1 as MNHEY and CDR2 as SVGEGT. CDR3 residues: CASRRDPAAPYEQYF. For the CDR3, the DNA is TGTGCCAGCAGGAGGGATCCGGCGGCGCCCTACGAGCAGTACTTC.

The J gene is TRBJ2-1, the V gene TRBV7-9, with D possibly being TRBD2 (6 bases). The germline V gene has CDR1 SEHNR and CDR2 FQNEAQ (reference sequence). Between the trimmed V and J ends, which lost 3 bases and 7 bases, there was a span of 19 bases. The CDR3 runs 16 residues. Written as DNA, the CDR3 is TGTGCCAGCAGCTTTGCCGGGGGTGACGTTTGGAATGAGCAGTTCTTC. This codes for CASSFAGGDVWNEQFF.

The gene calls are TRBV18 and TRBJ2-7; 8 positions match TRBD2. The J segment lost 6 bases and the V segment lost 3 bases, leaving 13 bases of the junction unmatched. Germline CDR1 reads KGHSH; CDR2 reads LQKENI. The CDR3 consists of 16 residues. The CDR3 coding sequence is TGTGCCAGCTCACCCTACTTTGGCGGGAGGAGCGGCGAGCAGTACTTC. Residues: CASSPYFGGRSGEQYF.

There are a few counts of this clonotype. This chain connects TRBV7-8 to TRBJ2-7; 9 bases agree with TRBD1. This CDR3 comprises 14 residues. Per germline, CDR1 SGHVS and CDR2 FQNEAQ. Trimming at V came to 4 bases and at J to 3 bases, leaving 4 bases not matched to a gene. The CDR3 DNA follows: TGTGCCAGCAGCTCCCGGACAGGGGACTACGAGCAGTACTTC. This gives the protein CASSSRTGDYEQYF.

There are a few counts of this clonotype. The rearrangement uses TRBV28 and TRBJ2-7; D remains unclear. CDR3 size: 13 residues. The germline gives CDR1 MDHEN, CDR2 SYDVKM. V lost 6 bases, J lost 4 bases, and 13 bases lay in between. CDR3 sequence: CASSRPPRYEQYF. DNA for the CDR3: TGTGCCAGCAGCCGTCCACCGCGGTACGAGCAGTACTTC.

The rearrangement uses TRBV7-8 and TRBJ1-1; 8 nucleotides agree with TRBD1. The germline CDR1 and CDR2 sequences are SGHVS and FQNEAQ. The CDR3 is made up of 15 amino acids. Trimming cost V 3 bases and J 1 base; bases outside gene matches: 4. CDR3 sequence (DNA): TGTGCCAGCAGCTTTCAGGGGGCGCAGAACACTGAAGCTTTCTTT. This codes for CASSFQGAQNTEAFF.

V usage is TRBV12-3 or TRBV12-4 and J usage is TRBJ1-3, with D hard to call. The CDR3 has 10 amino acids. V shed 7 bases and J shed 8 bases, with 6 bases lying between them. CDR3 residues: CASTADTIYF. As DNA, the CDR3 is TGTGCCAGCACGGCGGACACCATATATTTT.

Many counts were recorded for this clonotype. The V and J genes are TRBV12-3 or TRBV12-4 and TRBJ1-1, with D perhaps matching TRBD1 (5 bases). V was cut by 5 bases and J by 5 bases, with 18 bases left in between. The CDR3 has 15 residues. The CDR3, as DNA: TGTGCCAGCAGTCGAAACCACCCAGGGTATACTGAAGCTTTCTTT. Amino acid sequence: CASSRNHPGYTEAFF.

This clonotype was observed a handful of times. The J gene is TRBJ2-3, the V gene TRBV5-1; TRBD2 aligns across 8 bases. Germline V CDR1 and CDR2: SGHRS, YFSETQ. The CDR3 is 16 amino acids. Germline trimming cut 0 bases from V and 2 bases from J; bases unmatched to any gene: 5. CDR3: CASSLAGREVTDTQYF. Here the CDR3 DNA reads TGCGCCAGCAGCTTGGCCGGGAGGGAGGTCACAGATACGCAGTATTTT.

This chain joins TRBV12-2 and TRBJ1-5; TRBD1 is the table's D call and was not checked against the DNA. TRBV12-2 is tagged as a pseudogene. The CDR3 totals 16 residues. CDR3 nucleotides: TGTGCAAGTCGCTTAGCATCCGACAGGGGTAATCAGCCCCAGCATTTT. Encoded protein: CASRLASDRGNQPQHF.

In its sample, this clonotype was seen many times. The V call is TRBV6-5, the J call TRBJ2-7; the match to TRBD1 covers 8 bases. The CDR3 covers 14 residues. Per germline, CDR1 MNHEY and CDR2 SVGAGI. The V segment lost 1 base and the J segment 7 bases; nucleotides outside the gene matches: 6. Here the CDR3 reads CASSYWDRPSEQYF. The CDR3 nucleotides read TGTGCCAGCAGTTACTGGGACAGGCCTTCGGAGCAGTACTTC.